Sequencing of this T cell receptor beta chain was carried out in a study of shared T cell receptors in the human thymus. Trimming shortened V by 2 bases and J by 1 base, and 15 bases separated the two germline ends. Germline V gives CDR1 LNHNV, CDR2 YYDKDF (reference sequence). CDR3 length equals 17 residues. Clones were sequenced by immunoSEQ multiplex PCR, and TCRdb holds only the in-frame ones, with some missing. Among almost 550,000 clones listed, approximately 80% were seen once. The data also belong to a second study, concerning human thymus T cells. That investigation notes: The thymus tissue came from resections taken during corrective heart surgery. Thymic TCR repertoires of unrelated people reportedly overlapped highly.

The sequencing sample was made of thymocytes. The V and J genes are TRBV15 and TRBJ2-1, with D tentatively TRBD2 (5 bases). The origin of this receptor is a boy in the first two years of life with a congenital heart defect. The CDR3 nucleotides read TGTGCCACCAGCAGAATCTCTAGCAGCAATTCCTACAATGAGCAGTTCTTC. The encoded protein is CATSRISSSNSYNEQFF.